This T cell receptor (beta chain) is drawn from a study of blood T cell repertoires in COVID-19. Study context: Spain, Italy and the United States supplied samples that represented acute and convalescent COVID-19. Sources were T cells, B-cell-depleted T cells, or PBMCs; the material itself was cDNA or gDNA.

Per the original data handling: Reference gene primer amplification gave estimated nucleated cell counts. Clones were read by immunoSEQ multiplex PCR, and TCRdb kept only the in-frame ones, dropping some. Clone size and the V and J calls come from that table; the DNA yielded D and trimming. Altogether 140,000 to 150,000 clones are present, 88% being singletons, with the ten largest covering approximately 2%. Sequenced sample: peripheral blood. The clonotype comes from a man in his 70s with acute or convalescent COVID-19.

The CDR3 spells CASRTGGTYEQYF. The CDR3 DNA is TGTGCCAGCAGAACAGGGGGGACCTACGAGCAGTACTTC. This chain joins TRBV5-5 and TRBJ2-7, with 8 bases matching TRBD1. Trimming removed 5 bases from V and 2 bases from J; junction bases left unmatched: 3. Germline V lookup: CDR1 SGHKS, CDR2 YYEKEE (reference sequence). The CDR3 sequence is 13 residues long.